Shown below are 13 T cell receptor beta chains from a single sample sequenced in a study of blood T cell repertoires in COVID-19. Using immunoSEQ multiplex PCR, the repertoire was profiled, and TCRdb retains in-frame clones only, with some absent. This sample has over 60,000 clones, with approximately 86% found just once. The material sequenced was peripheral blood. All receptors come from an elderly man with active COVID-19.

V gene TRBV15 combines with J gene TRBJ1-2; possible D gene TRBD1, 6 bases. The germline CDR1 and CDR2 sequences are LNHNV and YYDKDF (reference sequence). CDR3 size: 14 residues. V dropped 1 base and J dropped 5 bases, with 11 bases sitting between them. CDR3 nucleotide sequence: TGTGCCACCAGCAGAGTAAAGGGGGAATATGGCTACACCTTC. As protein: CATSRVKGEYGYTF.

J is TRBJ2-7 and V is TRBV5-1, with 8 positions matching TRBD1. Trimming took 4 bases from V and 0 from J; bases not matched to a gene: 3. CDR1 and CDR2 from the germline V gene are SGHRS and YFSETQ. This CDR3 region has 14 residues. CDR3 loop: CASSPTGGSYEQYF. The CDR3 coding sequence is TGCGCCAGCAGCCCTACAGGGGGCTCCTACGAGCAGTACTTC.

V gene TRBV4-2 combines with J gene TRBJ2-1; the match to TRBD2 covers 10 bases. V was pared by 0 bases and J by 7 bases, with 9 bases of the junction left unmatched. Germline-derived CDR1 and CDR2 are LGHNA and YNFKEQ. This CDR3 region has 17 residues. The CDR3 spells CASSQEASGGPINEQFF. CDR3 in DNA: TGTGCCAGCAGCCAAGAGGCTAGCGGGGGACCCATAAATGAGCAGTTCTTC.

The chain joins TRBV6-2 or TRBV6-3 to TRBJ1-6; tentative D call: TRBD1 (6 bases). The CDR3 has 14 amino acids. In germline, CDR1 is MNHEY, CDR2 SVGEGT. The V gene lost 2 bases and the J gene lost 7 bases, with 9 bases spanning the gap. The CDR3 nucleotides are TGTGCCAGCAGTTACACAGGACAGAATTCACCCCTCCACTTT. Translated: CASSYTGQNSPLHF.

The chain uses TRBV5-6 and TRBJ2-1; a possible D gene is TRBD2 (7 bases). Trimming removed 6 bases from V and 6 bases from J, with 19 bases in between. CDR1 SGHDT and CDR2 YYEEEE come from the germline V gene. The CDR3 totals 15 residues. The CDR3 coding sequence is TGTGCCAGCACGGTGGTGACGGGGGGCCTCAATGAGCAGTTCTTC. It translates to CASTVVTGGLNEQFF.

CDR3 sequence: CASSLGPGTLAKNIQYF. CDR3 coding DNA: TGTGCCAGCAGCTTGGGTCCCGGTACCCTAGCCAAAAACATTCAGTACTTC. The chain is built from TRBV5-5 and TRBJ2-4; D gene ambiguous. This CDR3 is 17 amino acids long. Germline V gene sequence: CDR1 SGHKS, CDR2 YYEKEE (reference sequence). Trimming took off 0 bases at V and 0 bases at J, with 13 bases between the two ends. Looking up the rest from reference TRBV5-5 and TRBJ2-4 gives the full variable domain: DAGVTQSPTHLIKTRGQQVTLRCSPISGHKSVSWYQQVLGQGPQFIFQYYEKEERGRGNFPDRFSARQFPNYSSELNVNALLLGDSALYLCASSLGPGTLAKNIQYFGAGTRLSVL.

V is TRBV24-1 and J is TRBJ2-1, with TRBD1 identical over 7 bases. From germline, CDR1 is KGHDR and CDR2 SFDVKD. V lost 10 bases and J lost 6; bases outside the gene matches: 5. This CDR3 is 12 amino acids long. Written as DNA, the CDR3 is TGTGCCACAGAGACAGGGACCAATGAGCAGTTCTTC. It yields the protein CATETGTNEQFF.

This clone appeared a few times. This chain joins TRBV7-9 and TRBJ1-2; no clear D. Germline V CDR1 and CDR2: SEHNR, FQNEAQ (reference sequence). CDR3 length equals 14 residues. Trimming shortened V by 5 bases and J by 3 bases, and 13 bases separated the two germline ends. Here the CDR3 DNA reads TGTGCCAGCAGCCAAGGCAGGTTAGACTATGGCTACACCTTC. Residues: CASSQGRLDYGYTF.

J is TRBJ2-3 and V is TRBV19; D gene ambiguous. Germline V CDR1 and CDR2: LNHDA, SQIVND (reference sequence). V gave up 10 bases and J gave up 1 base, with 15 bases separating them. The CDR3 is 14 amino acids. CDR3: CATQIIPGTDTQYF. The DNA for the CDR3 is TGTGCCACCCAGATAATACCAGGCACAGATACGCAGTATTTT.

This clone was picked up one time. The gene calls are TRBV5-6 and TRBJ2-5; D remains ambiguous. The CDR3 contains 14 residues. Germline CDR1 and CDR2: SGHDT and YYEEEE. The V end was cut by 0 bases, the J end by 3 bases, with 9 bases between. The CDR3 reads CASSLVGGKETQYF. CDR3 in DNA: TGTGCCAGCAGCTTGGTCGGCGGAAAAGAGACCCAGTACTTC.

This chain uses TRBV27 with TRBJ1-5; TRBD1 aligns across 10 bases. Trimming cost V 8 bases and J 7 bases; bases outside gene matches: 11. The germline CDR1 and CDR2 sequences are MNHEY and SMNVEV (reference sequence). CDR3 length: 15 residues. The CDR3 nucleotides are TGTGCCAGCGGACAGGGGACAGGGGTTAAACAGCCCCAGCATTTT. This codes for CASGQGTGVKQPQHF.

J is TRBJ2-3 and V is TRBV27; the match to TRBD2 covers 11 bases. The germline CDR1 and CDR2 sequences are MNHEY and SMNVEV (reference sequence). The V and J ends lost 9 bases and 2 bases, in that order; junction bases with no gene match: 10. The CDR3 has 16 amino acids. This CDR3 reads CASMELAGGITDTQYF. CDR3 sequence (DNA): TGTGCCAGTATGGAGCTAGCGGGAGGAATCACAGATACGCAGTATTTT.

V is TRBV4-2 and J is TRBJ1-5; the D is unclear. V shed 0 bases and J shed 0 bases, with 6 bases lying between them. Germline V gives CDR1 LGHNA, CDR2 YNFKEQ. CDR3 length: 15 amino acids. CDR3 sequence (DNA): TGTGCCAGCAGCCAAGACGCCGGTAGCAATCAGCCCCAGCATTTT. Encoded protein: CASSQDAGSNQPQHF.